This TCR beta chain comes out of a study of T cell clonotyping in hematopoietic cell transplantation. Germline V gives CDR1 SGHRS, CDR2 YFSETQ. The germline V and J ends were trimmed by 4 bases and 8 bases, with 15 bases remaining between them. CDR3 length equals 14 residues. In regard to this clone: The antigen is unknown.

Study-wide findings and caveats: Without cell sorting, CD4 versus CD8 contributions remain unresolved. Higher Inverse Simpson Index values in graft donor and pretransplant recipient predicted broader posttransplant TCR diversity. Few recipient clonotypes overlapped donors; over 95% were de novo at given depth. Pathologically expanded recipient clonotypes increased progressively from day 30 to day 180 as diversity fell.

Sequenced by immunoSEQ multiplex PCR; TCRdb stores in-frame clones only, minus some. The repertoire includes 60,000 to 75,000 clones, approximately 94% of them detected once, and about 1.5% sits in the top ten. This rearrangement joins TRBV5-1 to TRBJ2-2; D assignment may be TRBD1 or TRBD2 (6 bases each). Material for sequencing was peripheral blood mononuclear cells. This receptor was taken from a man between 45 and 60 years old in good health. Some clones in this sample may be carry-over from other donors' samples. This CDR3 reads CASSPGASRGELFF. In nucleotides, the CDR3 is TGCGCCAGCAGCCCGGGGGCCTCTCGGGGGGAGCTGTTTTTT.